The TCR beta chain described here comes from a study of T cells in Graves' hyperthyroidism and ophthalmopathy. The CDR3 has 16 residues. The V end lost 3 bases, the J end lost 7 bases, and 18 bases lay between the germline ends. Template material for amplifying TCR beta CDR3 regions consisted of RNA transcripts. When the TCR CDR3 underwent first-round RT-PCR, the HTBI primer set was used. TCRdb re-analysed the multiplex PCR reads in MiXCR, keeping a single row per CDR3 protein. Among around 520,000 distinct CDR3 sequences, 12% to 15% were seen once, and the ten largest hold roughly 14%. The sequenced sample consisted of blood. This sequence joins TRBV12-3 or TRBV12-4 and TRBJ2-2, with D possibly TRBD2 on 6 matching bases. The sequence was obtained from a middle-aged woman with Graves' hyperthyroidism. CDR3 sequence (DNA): TGTGCCAGCAGTTTCATCGGAGGGAGCCTCGGCGGGGAGCTGTTTTTT. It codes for CASSFIGGSLGGELFF.